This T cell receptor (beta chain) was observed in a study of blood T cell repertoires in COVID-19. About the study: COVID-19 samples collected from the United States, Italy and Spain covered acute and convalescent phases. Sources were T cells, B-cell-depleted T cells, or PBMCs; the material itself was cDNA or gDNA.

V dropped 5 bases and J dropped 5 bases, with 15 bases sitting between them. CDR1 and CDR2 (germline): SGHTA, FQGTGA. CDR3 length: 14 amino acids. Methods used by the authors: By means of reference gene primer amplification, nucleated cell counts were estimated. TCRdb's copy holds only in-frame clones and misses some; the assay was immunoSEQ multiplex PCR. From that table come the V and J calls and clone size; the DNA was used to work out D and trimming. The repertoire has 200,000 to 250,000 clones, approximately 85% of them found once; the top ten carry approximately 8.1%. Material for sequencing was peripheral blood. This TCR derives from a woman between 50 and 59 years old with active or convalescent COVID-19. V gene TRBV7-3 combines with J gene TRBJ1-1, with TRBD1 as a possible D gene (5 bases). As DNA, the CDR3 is TGTGCCAGCAGCCCGACAGAGCTGGGGACTGAAGCTTTCTTT. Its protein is CASSPTELGTEAFF.